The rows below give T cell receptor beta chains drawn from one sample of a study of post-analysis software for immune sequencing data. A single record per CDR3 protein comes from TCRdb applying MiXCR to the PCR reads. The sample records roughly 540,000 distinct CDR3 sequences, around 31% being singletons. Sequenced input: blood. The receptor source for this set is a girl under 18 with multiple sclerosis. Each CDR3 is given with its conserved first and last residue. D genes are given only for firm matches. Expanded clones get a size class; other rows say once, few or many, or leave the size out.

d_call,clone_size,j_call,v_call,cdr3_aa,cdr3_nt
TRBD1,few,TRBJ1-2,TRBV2,CASRGDRTGYTF,TGTGCCAGCAGGGGGGACAGAACTGGCTACACCTTC
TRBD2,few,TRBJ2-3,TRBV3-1,CASSQDAGLAVDTQYF,TGTGCCAGCAGCCAAGATGCGGGACTAGCCGTAGATACGCAGTATTTT
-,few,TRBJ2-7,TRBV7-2,CASSKNPAYEQYF,TGTGCCAGCAGCAAAAACCCCGCCTACGAGCAGTACTTC
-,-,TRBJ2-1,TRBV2,CASSESPLGRNGRAGEQFF,TGTGCCAGCAGTGAGTCTCCCCTGGGACGGAACGGTCGCGCAGGGGAGCAGTTCTTC
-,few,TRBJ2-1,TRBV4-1,CASSQVFTEGAFNEQFF,TGCGCCAGCAGCCAAGTATTTACGGAGGGGGCGTTCAATGAGCAGTTCTTC
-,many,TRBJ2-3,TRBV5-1,CASSLDSSTDTQYF,TGCGCCAGCAGCTTGGACAGTAGCACAGATACGCAGTATTTT
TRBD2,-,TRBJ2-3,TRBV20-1,CSARGGTPSTDTQYF,TGCAGTGCTAGGGGGGGGACCCCAAGCACAGATACGCAGTATTTT
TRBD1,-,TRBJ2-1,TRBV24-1,CATSGTGNEQFF,TGTGCCACCAGCGGGACAGGGAACGAGCAGTTCTTC
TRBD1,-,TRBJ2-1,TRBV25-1,CASSKGTGRNEQFF,TGTGCCAGCAGTAAAGGGACAGGGAGGAATGAGCAGTTCTTC
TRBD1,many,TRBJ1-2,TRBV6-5,CASSYRQGKANYGYTF,TGTGCCAGCAGCTACCGACAGGGAAAAGCTAACTATGGCTACACCTTC
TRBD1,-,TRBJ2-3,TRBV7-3,CASSPGTDTDTQYF,TGTGCCAGCAGCCCTGGGACAGACACAGATACGCAGTATTTT
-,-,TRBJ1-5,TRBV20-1,CSANQGRADQPQHF,TGCAGTGCTAACCAGGGGCGAGCCGATCAGCCCCAGCATTTT
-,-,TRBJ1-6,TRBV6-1,CASSDFGVREPLHF,TGTGCCAGCAGTGATTTCGGGGTTCGGGAACCCCTCCACTTT
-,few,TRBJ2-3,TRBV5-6,CASSFYPRGKTDTQYF,TGTGCCAGCAGCTTCTATCCCCGGGGGAAAACAGATACGCAGTATTTT
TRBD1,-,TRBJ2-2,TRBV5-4,CASSFKGANTGELSF,TGTGCCAGCAGCTTTAAGGGGGCGAACACCGGGGAGCTGTCTTTT
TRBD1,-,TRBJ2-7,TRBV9,CASSTVDRAYEQYF,TGTGCCAGCAGCACCGTGGACAGGGCCTACGAGCAGTACTTC
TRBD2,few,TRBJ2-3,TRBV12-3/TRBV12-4,CASSLAGGTRGTDTQYF,TGTGCCAGCAGTTTGGCGGGGGGGACCCGGGGGACAGATACGCAGTATTTT
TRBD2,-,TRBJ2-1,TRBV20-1,CSAQSSGGASYNEQFF,TGCAGTGCCCAGTCTAGCGGGGGGGCATCCTACAATGAGCAGTTCTTC
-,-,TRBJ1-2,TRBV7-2,CASSPEPGARGYTF,TGTGCCAGCAGCCCAGAGCCGGGGGCAAGGGGCTACACCTTC
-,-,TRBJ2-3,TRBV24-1,CATSDLRRGEDTQYF,TGTGCCACCAGTGATTTGCGGAGGGGGGAGGATACGCAGTATTTT
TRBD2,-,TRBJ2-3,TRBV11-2,CASSPWGTSGGTDTQYF,TGTGCCAGCAGCCCCTGGGGGACTAGCGGGGGCACAGATACGCAGTATTTT
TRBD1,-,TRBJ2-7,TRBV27,CASRAGTGRLEQYF,TGTGCCAGCAGGGCCGGGACAGGGCGATTGGAGCAGTACTTC
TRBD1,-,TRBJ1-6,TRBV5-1,CASRGQVDSPLHF,TGCGCCAGCAGAGGACAGGTCGATTCACCCCTCCACTTT
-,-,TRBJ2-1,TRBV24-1,CATRDGSGPGDEQFF,TGTGCCACCAGGGATGGCTCAGGGCCAGGCGATGAGCAGTTCTTC
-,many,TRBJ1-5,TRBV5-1,CASSLAGSNQPQHF,TGCGCCAGCAGCTTGGCGGGTAGCAATCAGCCCCAGCATTTT
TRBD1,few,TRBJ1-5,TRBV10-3,CAISEGQGYQPQHF,TGTGCCATCAGTGAGGGACAGGGATATCAGCCCCAGCATTTT
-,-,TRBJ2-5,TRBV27,CASSILATGLQETQYF,TGTGCCAGCAGTATCCTAGCGACAGGGCTTCAAGAGACCCAGTACTTC
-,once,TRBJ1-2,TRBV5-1,CASSYQGGGYTF,TGCGCCAGCAGCTATCAGGGCGGGGGCTACACCTTC
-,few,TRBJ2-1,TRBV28,CASIYSRGTEQFF,TGTGCCAGCATCTACAGTAGAGGGACCGAGCAGTTCTTC
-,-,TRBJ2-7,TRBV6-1,CASSEAIYEQYF,TGTGCCAGCAGTGAGGCAATCTACGAGCAGTACTTC
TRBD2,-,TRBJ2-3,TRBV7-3,CASKNEPGGQSTQYF,TGTGCCAGCAAGAATGAACCGGGGGGGCAAAGTACGCAGTATTTT
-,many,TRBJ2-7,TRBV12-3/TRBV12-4,CASGRLGPYTYEQYF,TGTGCCAGCGGCCGTTTAGGGCCTTATACCTACGAGCAGTACTTC
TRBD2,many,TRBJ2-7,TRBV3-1,CASSPGGASYEQYF,TGTGCCAGCAGCCCGGGGGGGGCCTCCTACGAGCAGTACTTC
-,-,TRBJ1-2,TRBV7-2,CASSLQQSGVGYTF,TGTGCCAGCAGCTTGCAACAGTCGGGGGTTGGCTACACCTTC
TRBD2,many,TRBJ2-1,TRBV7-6,CASSLYAGTTANEQFF,TGTGCCAGCAGCTTATACGCGGGGACTACTGCCAATGAGCAGTTCTTC
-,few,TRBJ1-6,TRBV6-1,CASTGQNNSPLHF,TGTGCCAGCACCGGACAGAATAATTCACCCCTCCACTTT
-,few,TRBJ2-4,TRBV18,CASSPRREQYF,TGTGCCAGCTCACCACGCAGGGAGCAGTACTTC
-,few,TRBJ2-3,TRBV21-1,CASSKVLCTDTQYF,TGTGCCAGCAGCAAAGTTCTCTGCACAGATACGCAGTATTTT
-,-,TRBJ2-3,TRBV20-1,CSAYIPGADTQYF,TGCAGTGCTTATATCCCGGGTGCAGATACGCAGTATTTT
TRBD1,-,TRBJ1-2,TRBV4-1,CASSQEGRQGPFGYTF,TGCGCCAGCAGCCAAGAGGGAAGACAGGGGCCATTCGGCTACACCTTC
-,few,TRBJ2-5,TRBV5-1,CASDRTASSETQYF,TGCGCCAGCGACCGGACAGCAAGCTCAGAGACCCAGTACTTC
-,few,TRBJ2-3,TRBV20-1,CSATKGTFTDTQYF,TGCAGTGCCACAAAGGGAACCTTCACAGATACGCAGTATTTT
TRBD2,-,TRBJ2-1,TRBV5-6,CASSLVASGGYNGQFF,TGTGCCAGCAGCTTGGTGGCTAGCGGGGGCTACAATGGGCAGTTCTTC
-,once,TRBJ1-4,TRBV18,CASSPSQVPPEKLFF,TGTGCCAGCTCACCGAGTCAGGTTCCCCCTGAAAAACTGTTTTTT
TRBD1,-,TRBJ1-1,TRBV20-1,CSVPGTGGTEAFF,TGCAGCGTTCCCGGGACAGGGGGCACTGAAGCTTTCTTT
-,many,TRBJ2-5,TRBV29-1,CSVDYSGGTQYF,TGCAGCGTAGATTACTCTGGGGGGACCCAGTACTTC
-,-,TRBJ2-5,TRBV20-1,CSASYGAETQYF,TGCAGTGCTAGTTATGGGGCGGAGACCCAGTACTTC
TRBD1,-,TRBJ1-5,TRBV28,CASSRPPGTGGAVRSQPQHF,TGTGCCAGCAGCCGCCCCCCCGGGACAGGGGGCGCGGTAAGGAGTCAGCCCCAGCATTTT
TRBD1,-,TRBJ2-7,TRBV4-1,CASSQAVGRGRNEQYF,TGCGCCAGCAGCCAAGCAGTCGGTAGGGGGCGCAACGAGCAGTACTTC
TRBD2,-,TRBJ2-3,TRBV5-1,CASSRLAEKDTQYF,TGCGCCAGCAGCCGACTAGCGGAGAAAGATACGCAGTATTTT
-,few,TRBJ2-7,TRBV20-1,CSARDPGEYEQYF,TGCAGTGCTAGAGACCCTGGGGAATACGAGCAGTACTTC
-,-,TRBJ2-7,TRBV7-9,CASSLVLTGDEQYF,TGTGCCAGCAGCTTAGTCTTGACGGGTGACGAGCAGTACTTC
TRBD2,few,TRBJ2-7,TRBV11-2,CASSPIGGTSYYEQYF,TGTGCCAGCAGCCCCATAGGCGGGACTAGCTACTACGAGCAGTACTTC
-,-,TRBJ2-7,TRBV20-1,CSAREGQPAIYEQYF,TGCAGTGCTAGAGAAGGACAGCCTGCCATCTACGAGCAGTACTTC
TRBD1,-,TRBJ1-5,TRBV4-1,CASSRKGDRADQPQHF,TGCGCCAGCAGCCGCAAGGGGGACAGGGCGGATCAGCCCCAGCATTTT
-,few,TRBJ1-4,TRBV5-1,CASSSQGLAEKLFF,TGCGCCAGCAGCTCTCAGGGTTTGGCTGAAAAACTGTTTTTT
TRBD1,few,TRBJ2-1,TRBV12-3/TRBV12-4,CASSFEQGYNNEQFF,TGTGCCAGCAGTTTCGAACAGGGGTATAACAATGAGCAGTTCTTC
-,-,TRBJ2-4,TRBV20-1,CSAYPGRGGPLAKNIQYF,TGCAGTGCTTACCCTGGGAGAGGAGGGCCTTTAGCCAAAAACATTCAGTACTTC